This record looks at one T cell receptor (beta chain) sequence and its context. Memory CD4+ cells were the fraction left after CD45RA+ naive selection. The assay was immunoSEQ multiplex PCR, and TCRdb's table has in-frame clones only and misses some. The table lists more than 2,000,000 clones, more than 80% of them singletons, with roughly 0.14% in the top ten. This specimen belongs to a study of shared clonotypes between healthy human individuals. V was trimmed by 2 bases and J by 5 bases, leaving 7 bases between them. This CDR3 comprises 13 residues. CDR1 SGHTA and CDR2 FQGNSA come from the germline V gene.

The specimen sequenced was naive CD4+ T cells sorted from blood. The subset was: CD45RA+ positively selected. J is TRBJ1-5 and V is TRBV7-2; D is unresolved. The origin of this receptor is a man younger than 35 in good health. The CDR3 DNA follows: TGTGCCAGCAGCTTAACGGACGATCAGCCCCAGCATTTT. Translation: CASSLTDDQPQHF.